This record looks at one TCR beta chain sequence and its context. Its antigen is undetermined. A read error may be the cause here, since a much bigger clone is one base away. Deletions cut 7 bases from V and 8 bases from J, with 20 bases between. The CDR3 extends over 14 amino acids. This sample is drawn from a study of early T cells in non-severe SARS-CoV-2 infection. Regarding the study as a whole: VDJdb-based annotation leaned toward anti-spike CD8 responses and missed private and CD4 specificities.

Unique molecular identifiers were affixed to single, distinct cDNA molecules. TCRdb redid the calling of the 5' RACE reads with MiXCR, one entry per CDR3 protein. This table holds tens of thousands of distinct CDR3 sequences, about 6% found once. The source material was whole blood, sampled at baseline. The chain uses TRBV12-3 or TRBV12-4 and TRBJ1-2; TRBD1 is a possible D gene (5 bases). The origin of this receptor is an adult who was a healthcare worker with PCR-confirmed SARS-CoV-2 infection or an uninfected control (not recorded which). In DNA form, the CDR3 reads TGTGCCAGCAACCACCCGACAGAACTAGAGGGCTACACCTTC. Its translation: CASNHPTELEGYTF.